Each of the 2 T cell receptor beta chains below was sequenced from the same sample in a study of blood T cells in healthy people across ages. The second PCR ran roughly 7 to 12 cycles with a sample-barcoded 5' primer and J-beta primers. Via MiXCR, TCRdb re-called the 5' RACE reads, giving one row per CDR3 protein. The sample lists roughly 720,000 distinct CDR3 sequences; roughly 53% were seen once. The specimen sequenced was blood. These receptors were taken from a man aged 80 or over in good health.

The chain couples TRBV12-3 or TRBV12-4 to TRBJ2-7; 7 nucleotides agree with TRBD1. The CDR3 runs 13 residues. J gave up 0 bases and V 6 bases, and 2 bases lay outside the gene matches. Here the CDR3 DNA reads TGTGCCAGCAGGGGACAGAACTCCTACGAGCAGTACTTC. Protein product: CASRGQNSYEQYF.

This clonotype showed up just a few times. One end of the junction does not line up with germline, which may come from a read error. The V call is TRBV15, the J call TRBJ2-2; D is undetermined. The germline CDR1 and CDR2 sequences are LNHNV and YYDKDF (reference sequence). This CDR3 contains 17 residues. The CDR3 DNA reads as TGTGCCACCAGCAGAGTCGCTTCCCTCGTGAACCCCGGGGAGCTGTTTTTT. This encodes CATSRVASLVNPGELFF.